Listed below are T cell receptor beta chains from one sample, sequenced in a study of shared clonotypes between healthy human individuals. Measured with immunoSEQ multiplex PCR; TCRdb has only the in-frame clones, and not every one. The sample yields around 700,000 clones, over 65% seen once. Sequences were obtained from memory CD4+ T cells sorted from blood. These receptors came from a woman in her thirties in good health. CDR3s include the opening cysteine and the closing phenylalanine or tryptophan. The D gene is left open where the match is weak. Clone size is given for some rows only: seen once, a few or many times, or a class if the clone is expanded.

J gene,V gene,D gene,clone size,CDR3 DNA,CDR3 protein
TRBJ2-7,TRBV28,-,-,TGTGCCAGCAGTTCCCGGGTCCATAACTACGAGCAGTACTTC,CASSSRVHNYEQYF
TRBJ2-1,TRBV28,TRBD2,-,TGTGCCAGCAATCCCACTAGCGGGAGATCGTTCTTC,CASNPTSGRSFF
TRBJ1-1,TRBV7-8,-,few,TGTGCCAGCAGCTTACAGGTCATGAACACTGAAGCTTTCTTT,CASSLQVMNTEAFF
TRBJ2-7,TRBV7-3,-,-,TGTGCCAGCAGCCCATCCAGCCTTACTGGCGCCGAGCAGTACTTC,CASSPSSLTGAEQYF
TRBJ1-4,TRBV28,TRBD1,-,TGTGCCAGCAGTTTTTCAGGGGGCCTTGGTCAACTGTTTTTT,CASSFSGGLGQLFF
TRBJ1-2,TRBV9,-,-,TGTGCCAGCAGCGTAGATCACGCAGGAATAAACGGCTACACCTTC,CASSVDHAGINGYTF
TRBJ2-1,TRBV5-1,-,-,TGCGCCAGCAGCTTGGCTCTACGGATAAATTCCTACAATGAGCAGTTCTTC,CASSLALRINSYNEQFF
TRBJ2-2,TRBV27,TRBD1,many,TGTGCCAGCAGTTTGCAGGGACAGGTCGCCGGGGAGCTGTTTTTT,CASSLQGQVAGELFF
TRBJ1-5,TRBV11-2,-,-,TGTGCCAGCAGCTTTCGGGGGCGGAAAGGGGACGGCAATCAGCCCCAGCATTTT,CASSFRGRKGDGNQPQHF
TRBJ2-7,TRBV27,-,-,TGTGCCAGCAGTTTATCGTGGATCACTTCCTACGAGCAGTACTTC,CASSLSWITSYEQYF
TRBJ2-1,TRBV7-2,-,-,TGTGCCAGCGGGGGCAGGGAGGCGGGCAATGAGCAGTTCTTC,CASGGREAGNEQFF
TRBJ1-5,TRBV4-1,-,-,TGCGCCAGCAGCCAAGGGGGGGGGCAGCCCCAGCATTTT,CASSQGGGQPQHF
TRBJ1-2,TRBV19,TRBD1,-,TGTGCCAGTACCCTGGACAGGGGCTTGAGTGGCTACACCTTC,CASTLDRGLSGYTF
TRBJ2-3,TRBV4-2,-,-,TGTGCCAGCAGCCAGTTACTAGTTGGCACAGATACGCAGTATTTT,CASSQLLVGTDTQYF
TRBJ2-7,TRBV7-5,-,-,TGTGTCAGAAGCTTAGTCCCACCGGGACTCCTGCTCTACGAGCAGTACTTC,CVRSLVPPGLLLYEQYF
TRBJ1-3,TRBV15,-,-,TGTGCCACCAGCAGAGATAGGTCGATGGTTAACACCATATATTTT,CATSRDRSMVNTIYF
TRBJ1-3,TRBV7-2,-,few,TGTGCCAGCAGCTTAGGCAGGTCCTCTGGAAACACCATATATTTT,CASSLGRSSGNTIYF
TRBJ2-1,TRBV25-1,-,-,TGTGCCAGCAGTGAGTCGGGAAGGCAGTTCTTC,CASSESGRQFF
TRBJ2-7,TRBV7-8,TRBD1,-,TGTGCCAGCAGCTCGAGACAGGGTTCCTGGGAGCAGTACTTC,CASSSRQGSWEQYF
TRBJ1-2,TRBV7-2,-,-,TGTGCCAGCAGCTCACGAAGGGGATTGAACTATGGCTACACCTTC,CASSSRRGLNYGYTF
TRBJ1-1,TRBV6-4,TRBD1,-,TGTGCCAGCAGTGCCGTGGGACAGGGAAAAAGCACTGAAGCTTTCTTT,CASSAVGQGKSTEAFF
TRBJ2-7,TRBV7-2,-,-,TGTGCCAGCAGCTTAGAGAAGCGCGAGCAGTACTTC,CASSLEKREQYF
TRBJ2-1,TRBV6-6,TRBD2,-,TGTGCCAGCAGTGGGACTAGCGGGAGTGTGCAGTTCTTC,CASSGTSGSVQFF
TRBJ2-3,TRBV9,TRBD2,once,TGTGCCAGCAGCGTAGGGGCGGGAGTCGAAGATACGCAGTATTTT,CASSVGAGVEDTQYF
TRBJ1-2,TRBV19,TRBD1,-,TGTGCCAGTAGAAGACAGGGGTCGGATGGCTACACCTTC,CASRRQGSDGYTF
TRBJ2-7,TRBV7-9,TRBD2,-,TGTGCCAGCAGCTTAGCACGGGCGGGAGGGCGGAGCGAGCAGTACTTC,CASSLARAGGRSEQYF
TRBJ2-1,TRBV19,TRBD1,-,TGTGCCAGTAGTCGTAGGGACAGGGGATACAATGAGCAGTTCTTC,CASSRRDRGYNEQFF
TRBJ1-5,TRBV7-8,TRBD1,-,TGTGCCAGCAGCAGCAACCCCGGGACAGGGGGCTCGGGCAATCAGCCCCAGCATTTT,CASSSNPGTGGSGNQPQHF
TRBJ1-4,TRBV7-9,-,-,TGTGCCAGCAGCCTTTCGACGACATTGGGTAAAAAACTGTTTTTT,CASSLSTTLGKKLFF
TRBJ2-7,TRBV6-5,-,-,TGTGCCAGCAGTTCGCTAGGACGGACCTACGAGCAGTACTTC,CASSSLGRTYEQYF
TRBJ2-3,TRBV9,TRBD2,-,TGTGCCAGCAGCGTAGAGGCTAGCGGGATCACAGATACGCAGTATTTT,CASSVEASGITDTQYF
TRBJ2-5,TRBV28,-,-,TGTGCCAGCAGCCGAGGACTATTTACACAAGAGACCCAGTACTTC,CASSRGLFTQETQYF
TRBJ2-7,TRBV28,-,-,TGTGCCAGCAGTCGAGGGAGCGACTACGAGCAGTACTTC,CASSRGSDYEQYF
TRBJ2-1,TRBV11-2,-,-,TGTGCCAGCAGTAGGACCAGTACCTCCTACAATGAGCAGTTCTTC,CASSRTSTSYNEQFF
TRBJ2-2,TRBV9,-,-,TGTGCCAGCAGCGTTAGAACCGGGGAGCTGTTTTTT,CASSVRTGELFF
TRBJ1-2,TRBV6-1,TRBD1,-,TGTGCCAGCAGTGGCTGGACCTCACAGGGGGCTCGTGGCTACACCTTC,CASSGWTSQGARGYTF
TRBJ2-3,TRBV5-3,-,-,TGTGCCAGAAGCTTGTTTGGAGGCACAGATACGCAGTATTTT,CARSLFGGTDTQYF
TRBJ1-6,TRBV5-1,TRBD1,-,TGCGCCAGCAGCAGACAGGGGAAGGGGAATTCACCCCTCCACTTT,CASSRQGKGNSPLHF
TRBJ2-1,TRBV15,TRBD1,-,TGTGCCACCAGCAGAGATGATCCCAGGGGGAATGAGCAGTTCTTC,CATSRDDPRGNEQFF
TRBJ2-2,TRBV30,-,-,TGTGCCTGGAGTCGTTACCGCCCCGGGGAGCTGTTTTTT,CAWSRYRPGELFF
TRBJ1-1,TRBV5-8,TRBD1,-,TGTGCCAGCAGCTATGACAGGGATACTGAAGCTTTCTTT,CASSYDRDTEAFF
TRBJ2-3,TRBV4-2,-,-,TGTGCCAGCAGCCAAGAGGGGAAAGCCACCTCTAGCACAGATACGCAGTATTTT,CASSQEGKATSSTDTQYF
TRBJ1-5,TRBV19,-,few,TGTGCCAGTAGTATATCCTGGCAGACTAACAATCAGCCCCAGCATTTT,CASSISWQTNNQPQHF
TRBJ1-2,TRBV2,-,-,TGTGCCAGCAGTCTTACCAGGGGAGGCTACACCTTC,CASSLTRGGYTF